These T cell receptor beta chains were read from a single sample in a study of blood T cell repertoires in COVID-19. Method: immunoSEQ multiplex PCR; TCRdb's copy keeps in-frame clones and lacks some. Seen here are 210,000 or so clones, approximately 80% observed once, and the top ten hold over 7%. The sequencing input was PBMCs or T cells enriched from blood (not recorded which). The receptor set was obtained from a woman aged 40 to 50 with acute COVID-19. Each CDR3 is given with its conserved first and last residue. D genes are given only for firm matches. Clone size is shown for a subset of rows, as once, few, many or a class of expanded clone.

TRBJ1-5	-	TRBD1	TRBV9	CASSPDRGGNQPQHF	TGTGCCAGCAGCCCTGACAGGGGCGGGAATCAGCCCCAGCATTTT
TRBJ1-1	few	-	TRBV5-1	CASSLEGVLPEAFF	TGCGCCAGCAGCTTGGAAGGGGTTCTCCCTGAAGCTTTCTTT
TRBJ2-7	few	TRBD1	TRBV24-1	CATSETTGAYEQYF	TGTGCCACCAGCGAGACGACAGGGGCCTACGAGCAGTACTTC
TRBJ1-5	-	TRBD1	TRBV10-3	CAISRDRNSNQPQHF	TGTGCCATCAGCAGGGACAGAAATAGCAATCAGCCCCAGCATTTT
TRBJ1-2	-	TRBD1	TRBV7-8	CASTLGQANGYTF	TGTGCCAGCACCCTGGGACAGGCGAATGGCTACACCTTC
TRBJ1-2	-	-	TRBV5-1	CASSLGQNYGYTF	TGCGCCAGCAGCTTGGGACAGAACTATGGCTACACCTTC
TRBJ1-1	-	-	TRBV20-1	CSANPDLWAFF	TGCAGTGCTAACCCCGATCTATGGGCTTTCTTT
TRBJ2-5	-	-	TRBV2	CASDQGGAKTQYF	TGTGCCAGCGACCAAGGAGGGGCCAAGACCCAGTACTTC
TRBJ2-7	-	TRBD2	TRBV19	CASSGRLAGGNYEQYF	TGTGCCAGTAGTGGGAGACTAGCGGGAGGTAACTACGAGCAGTACTTC
TRBJ2-7	-	-	TRBV7-9	CASSRDTYEQYF	TGTGCCAGCAGCCGGGACACCTACGAGCAGTACTTC
TRBJ1-4	few	-	TRBV28	CASSFFQGPTNEKLFF	TGTGCCAGCAGTTTCTTCCAGGGCCCAACTAATGAAAAACTGTTTTTT
TRBJ1-1	-	-	TRBV23-1	CASSHTGSPEAFF	TGCGCCAGCAGTCACACAGGGAGTCCTGAAGCTTTCTTT
TRBJ2-3	few	TRBD2	TRBV3-1/TRBV3-2	CASSQTLRGGTDTQYF	TGTGCCAGCAGCCAAACCCTCCGGGGGGGCACAGATACGCAGTATTTT
TRBJ1-6	-	-	TRBV5-6	CASSPGAGLFKSPLHF	TGTGCCAGCAGCCCGGGCGCGGGCCTCTTTAAGTCACCCCTCCACTTT
TRBJ1-1	-	-	TRBV7-2	CASSLRFMIGSRSTEAFF	TGTGCCAGCAGCTTACGTTTTATGATCGGATCCAGGTCAACTGAAGCTTTCTTT
TRBJ1-1	-	-	TRBV29-1	CSVVPGTYTEAFF	TGCAGCGTTGTTCCGGGAACCTACACTGAAGCTTTCTTT
TRBJ2-5	-	-	TRBV5-1	CASSSNTGSQETQYF	TGCGCCAGCAGCTCCAACACAGGATCGCAAGAGACCCAGTACTTC
TRBJ1-1	-	TRBD1	TRBV19	CASTSDHTGGWTEAFF	TGTGCCAGTACTTCAGATCATACAGGGGGCTGGACTGAAGCTTTCTTT
TRBJ1-1	-	-	TRBV6-1	CASSEARSGEAFF	TGTGCCAGCAGTGAAGCCAGGTCTGGTGAAGCTTTCTTT
TRBJ2-7	-	TRBD2	TRBV7-9	CASSSLSGSTGEQYF	TGTGCCAGCAGCTCCTTAAGCGGGAGTACGGGCGAGCAGTACTTC
TRBJ1-1	-	-	TRBV12-5	CASGRGVNTEAFF	TGTGCTAGTGGTCGCGGGGTCAACACTGAAGCTTTCTTT
TRBJ2-5	-	TRBD1	TRBV7-2	CASSPRPRQGFETQYF	TGTGCCAGCAGTCCCCGCCCGAGACAGGGGTTTGAGACCCAGTACTTC
TRBJ1-4	-	TRBD1	TRBV3-1/TRBV3-2	CASSRGQDNEKLFF	TGTGCCAGCAGCCGGGGACAGGATAATGAAAAACTGTTTTTT
TRBJ1-1	-	-	TRBV6-1	CASSEAEENTEAFF	TGTGCCAGCAGTGAAGCGGAGGAGAACACTGAAGCTTTCTTT
TRBJ1-1	-	TRBD1	TRBV5-1	CASTQDRLNTEAFF	TGCGCCAGCACCCAGGACAGGTTGAACACTGAAGCTTTCTTT
TRBJ2-3	-	-	TRBV4-3	CASSPGAGFTDTQYF	TGCGCCAGCAGCCCAGGGGCAGGGTTCACAGATACGCAGTATTTT
TRBJ2-7	-	-	TRBV9	CASSVNSDISYEQYF	TGTGCCAGCAGCGTGAATTCGGACATATCCTACGAGCAGTACTTC
TRBJ1-6	-	-	TRBV19	CASSIDLWTASSYNSPLHF	TGTGCCAGTAGTATAGATCTTTGGACAGCGAGCTCCTATAATTCACCCCTCCACTTT
TRBJ2-5	-	TRBD2	TRBV27	CASSFGTSGEKYQETQYF	TGTGCCAGCAGTTTTGGGACTAGCGGGGAAAAGTACCAAGAGACCCAGTACTTC
TRBJ2-1	-	-	TRBV6-2/TRBV6-3	CASSPDSIYNEQFF	TGTGCCAGCAGCCCGGACAGCATCTACAATGAGCAGTTCTTC
TRBJ1-1	-	TRBD1	TRBV5-1	CASSLARPGQLNTEAFF	TGCGCCAGCAGCTTGGCGCGTCCGGGACAGCTGAACACTGAAGCTTTCTTT
TRBJ1-6	once	TRBD1	TRBV28	CASSPGTGAHSPLHF	TGTGCCAGCAGTCCAGGGACAGGGGCGCATTCACCCCTCCACTTT
TRBJ1-1	-	-	TRBV11-3	CASSRERYTEAFF	TGTGCCAGCAGCCGCGAGAGGTACACTGAAGCTTTCTTT
TRBJ1-4	few	TRBD1	TRBV12-5	CASGHRGPNEKLFF	TGTGCTAGTGGTCACAGGGGGCCAAATGAAAAACTGTTTTTT
TRBJ1-1	-	TRBD1	TRBV6-1	CASSDRGQVNAEAFF	TGTGCCAGCAGTGACAGGGGGCAGGTCAACGCTGAAGCTTTCTTT
TRBJ2-7	-	TRBD2	TRBV14	CASSQGLAGWLEQYF	TGTGCCAGCAGCCAAGGACTAGCGGGATGGTTGGAGCAGTACTTC
TRBJ1-6	-	TRBD1	TRBV25-1	CASSQPRQGGSNSPLHF	TGTGCCAGCAGTCAACCACGACAGGGGGGAAGTAATTCACCCCTCCACTTT
TRBJ1-6	-	-	TRBV6-1	CASSEARGSSYNSPLHF	TGTGCCAGCAGTGAAGCTAGAGGGAGCTCCTATAATTCACCCCTCCACTTT
TRBJ2-2	-	-	TRBV6-4	CASSPGTPNTGELFF	TGTGCCAGCAGTCCCGGGACTCCGAACACCGGGGAGCTGTTTTTT
TRBJ2-1	-	-	TRBV6-4	CASSDSDRLSYNEQFF	TGTGCCAGCAGTGATTCGGACAGATTATCTTACAATGAGCAGTTCTTC
TRBJ2-3	few	TRBD2	TRBV9	CASSVGSGSADTQYF	TGTGCCAGCAGCGTAGGTAGCGGGAGTGCAGATACGCAGTATTTT
TRBJ2-5	-	-	TRBV6-2/TRBV6-3	CASSQPAGRQETQYF	TGTGCCAGCAGCCAACCCGCGGGGCGACAAGAGACCCAGTACTTC
TRBJ2-1	once	-	TRBV5-1	CASTAHNEQFF	TGCGCCAGCACTGCGCACAATGAGCAGTTCTTC
TRBJ2-1	-	-	TRBV7-2	CASSLSEEYNEQFF	TGTGCCAGCAGCTTATCTGAGGAGTACAATGAGCAGTTCTTC
TRBJ2-7	few	TRBD1	TRBV4-2	CASSQETQGQGSYEQYF	TGTGCCAGCAGCCAAGAAACTCAGGGACAGGGATCCTACGAGCAGTACTTC
TRBJ2-1	-	TRBD1	TRBV7-2	CASSGTGTVYNEQFF	TGTGCCAGCAGCGGGACAGGAACAGTCTACAATGAGCAGTTCTTC
TRBJ2-7	-	TRBD2	TRBV6-5	CASGAGTSDNEQYF	TGTGCCAGCGGAGCCGGGACTAGCGACAACGAGCAGTACTTC
TRBJ1-1	-	TRBD1	TRBV30	CAWVRGQVNTEAFF	TGTGCCTGGGTTAGGGGACAGGTTAACACTGAAGCTTTCTTT
TRBJ2-7	-	TRBD1	TRBV7-2	CASSSGQGAREQYF	TGTGCCAGCAGCTCCGGACAGGGCGCCCGGGAGCAGTACTTC
TRBJ1-1	-	TRBD1	TRBV11-3	CASSLELDRGPNTEAFF	TGTGCCAGCAGCTTAGAGCTGGACAGGGGTCCCAACACTGAAGCTTTCTTT
TRBJ2-7	-	TRBD2	TRBV9	CASSVGSGRVYEQYF	TGTGCCAGCAGCGTAGGTAGCGGGAGGGTCTACGAGCAGTACTTC
TRBJ2-1	-	-	TRBV15	CATSRGALGRFYNEQFF	TGTGCCACCAGCAGAGGTGCCTTGGGCCGCTTCTACAATGAGCAGTTCTTC
TRBJ2-7	-	TRBD1	TRBV2	CASRDRGSYEQYF	TGTGCCAGCAGAGACAGGGGGAGTTACGAGCAGTACTTC
TRBJ2-7	many	-	TRBV10-1	CASSESLSGAAYEQYF	TGCGCCAGCAGTGAGTCCTTGTCAGGGGCCGCCTACGAGCAGTACTTC
TRBJ1-1	once	-	TRBV11-2	CASSRQNTEAFF	TGTGCCAGCAGTCGACAGAACACTGAAGCTTTCTTT